This T cell receptor (beta chain) was recorded in a study of blood T cell repertoires in COVID-19 (dated by TCRdb to about 2020). Looking at the study overall: Collaborator samples came from the United States, Italy and Spain and covered acute and convalescent phases of COVID-19. A de-identified subject ID, COVID-19 status, age in years and sex were almost always included in the sample metadata. The prospective study material was composed of cDNA or gDNA derived from T cells, B-cell-depleted T cells, or PBMCs. HLA class I and class II types, where available, came from metadata supplied by the sample provider rather than from assay-based typing. Subjects who had been exposed to COVID-19, were actively infected with it, or had recovered from it provided the deeply sampled blood TCRbeta repertoires that made up the dataset. The repertoires were released in a freely available public database intended as a resource for research on the immune response to SARS-CoV-2. The samples were drawn from two sources: the first 160 participants of the ongoing ImmuneRACE study, and 950 to 1,500 subjects contributed by 6 global collaborators.

The immunoSEQ Assay, a bias-controlled multiplex PCR, was used to amplify TCRbeta CDR3 regions from genomic DNA. As for the original processing: Within the assay, amplification of reference gene primers was used to estimate how many nucleated cells each sample contained. Sequence reads were collapsed and filtered to measure the absolute abundance of every unique TCRbeta CDR3 rearrangement. For each sample, productive Simpson clonality was calculated as the square root of Simpson's diversity index across productive rearrangements. Held by TCRdb, this immuneACCESS table contains in-frame sequences only and omits some clones. Under half of the omission traces to an unresolved V gene where checked; the cause of the rest is unknown. The DNA was the basis for D and trimming; V, J and clone size are from that table. The sample table shows hundreds of thousands of clones, and roughly 86% are seen once. The leading ten clones occupy about 3.3% of the sample.

In the prospective study, participants were roughly 18 to 100 years old, resided in about two dozen geographic areas of the United States, and were enrolled through a virtual design. In the prospective study, participants were assigned to cohorts based on the clinical history participants reported in a screening survey and a study questionnaire. In the prospective study, whole blood, serum and a nasopharyngeal or oropharyngeal swab were collected from each participant by mobile phlebotomists. Additional blood draws and questionnaires over an approximately 2-month period could optionally be provided by prospective study participants. Blood samples from the prospective study were shipped frozen or at room temperature prior to DNA extraction. The germline V end is reduced by 8 bases and the J end by 5 bases; junction bases left unmatched: 6. The germline V gene encodes CDR1 LGHNT and CDR2 FRNRAP. Including cysteine and phenylalanine, the CDR3 has 13 amino acids. CDR3 DNA only is kept here, 39 bases in frame from base 1.

For this clone: Its target antigen remains unknown. The record has no base qualities; no much larger clone is one base away.

What the authors observed across the whole study: Clinical and demographic metadata were provided uncurated, with the amount varying by source and participant.

The sequence was collected from a woman between 40 and 55 years old with acute COVID-19. The chain joins TRBV12-5 to TRBJ2-7; 10 junctional bases match TRBD2. Sequenced: PBMCs or T cells enriched from blood (not recorded which). The CDR3 loop reads CASFSGRGHEQYF. Read as DNA, the sequence is TGTGCTAGTTTCAGCGGGAGGGGGCACGAGCAGTACTTC. The CDR3, completed at both ends by the reference TRBV12-5 and TRBJ2-7 genes, gives the full variable domain DARVTQTPRHKVTEMGQEVTMRCQPILGHNTVFWYRQTMMQGLELLAYFRNRAPLDDSGMPKDRFSAEMPDATLATLKIQPSEPRDSAVYFCASFSGRGHEQYFGPGTRLTVT.